These 12 T cell receptor beta chains came from one sample sequenced in a study of cytomegalovirus exposure and HLA in healthy donors. Primers for the PCR totalled 60 Vbeta and 13 Jbeta. Sequenced by immunoSEQ multiplex PCR; TCRdb stores in-frame clones only, minus some. There are 200,000 or so clones in the sample; roughly four fifths occur only once, and around 0.2% lies in the top ten. Sequencing was done on a sample of PBMCs. The receptor source for this set is a girl aged 2 to 9 in good health and CMV-seronegative.

The rearrangement uses TRBV10-3 and TRBJ2-7, with TRBD2 matching over 11 bases. The CDR3 spans 12 residues. J lost 4 bases, V lost 10 bases, and 3 bases had no gene match. The germline V gene has CDR1 ENHRY and CDR2 SYGVKD. The CDR3 loop reads CATTSGVYEQYF. CDR3 coding DNA: TGTGCCACGACTAGCGGGGTTTACGAGCAGTACTTC.

This clone was detected a few times. The chain joins TRBV6-5 to TRBJ2-7; 9 nucleotides match TRBD2. Germline V gives CDR1 MNHEY, CDR2 SVGAGI. The CDR3 runs to 15 residues. V shed 3 bases, J shed 2 bases, and the junction held 5 bases outside the gene matches. In DNA, the CDR3 is TGTGCCAGCAGTTATCAGGCGGGAGGGCCCTACGAGCAGTACTTC. It yields the protein CASSYQAGGPYEQYF.

J is TRBJ2-7 and V is TRBV6-1; a possible D gene is TRBD1 (6 bases). V gave up 7 bases and J gave up 3 bases, with 13 bases separating them. CDR1 MNHNS and CDR2 SASEGT come from the germline V gene. The CDR3 runs 13 residues. The CDR3 nucleotides read TGTGCCAGCACCAACAGGGTAGACTACGAGCAGTACTTC. As protein: CASTNRVDYEQYF.

DNA of the CDR3: TGTGCCAGCAGCCAAGAGCCTAGCGCGAACTACGAGCAGTACTTC. Translation gives CASSQEPSANYEQYF. V gene TRBV4-2 combines with J gene TRBJ2-7; D possibly corresponds to TRBD2 (6 bases). Per the germline V gene, CDR1 is LGHNA and CDR2 is YNFKEQ. This CDR3 comprises 15 residues. V lost 0 bases and J lost 3, with 12 bases in between.

The chain couples TRBV27 to TRBJ1-2, with TRBD1 matching over 10 bases. The germline gives CDR1 MNHEY, CDR2 SMNVEV (reference sequence). This CDR3 is 15 amino acids long. The V segment lost 3 bases and the J segment 3 bases; nucleotides outside the gene matches: 4. CDR3 in DNA: TGTGCCAGCAGTTTCGGACAGGGGGATTACTATGGCTACACCTTC. Protein product: CASSFGQGDYYGYTF.

The V call is TRBV5-4, the J call TRBJ2-7, with D possibly being TRBD2 (5 bases). The CDR3 spans 16 residues. CDR1 SGHNT and CDR2 YYREEE come from the germline V gene (reference sequence). V gave up 0 bases and J gave up 5 bases, with 18 bases separating them. CDR3 in DNA: TGTGCCAGCAGCTTGGGATCCGGGGTGGGATTTGACGAGCAGTACTTC. Protein product: CASSLGSGVGFDEQYF.

This clone was counted a single time. This sequence joins TRBV7-9 and TRBJ2-3; possibly TRBD1 for D (5 bases). V shed 1 base and J shed 3 bases, with 11 bases lying between them. Looked up from germline, CDR1 is SEHNR and CDR2 is FQNEAQ (reference sequence). This CDR3 has 15 amino acids. The CDR3 protein is CASSLVQGPTDTQYF. Here the CDR3 DNA reads TGTGCCAGCAGCTTAGTGCAGGGCCCGACAGATACGCAGTATTTT. Full variable domain (outside the CDR3, taken from reference TRBV7-9 and TRBJ2-3): DTGVSQNPRHKITKRGQNVTFRCDPISEHNRLYWYRQTLGQGPEFLTYFQNEAQLEKSRLLSDRFSAERPKGSFSTLEIQRTEQGDSAMYLCASSLVQGPTDTQYFGPGTRLTVL.

This clone was seen only a few times. The chain has TRBV29-1 and TRBJ1-1; D remains ambiguous. Trimming removed 7 bases from V and 1 base from J, with 7 bases in between. The germline CDR1 and CDR2 sequences are SQVTM and ANQGSEA. This CDR3 region has 11 residues. This CDR3 reads CSARENTEAFF. In DNA form, the CDR3 reads TGCAGCGCCCGGGAGAACACTGAAGCTTTCTTT. Filled out from reference TRBV29-1 and TRBJ1-1, the complete variable domain reads SAVISQKPSRDICQRGTSLTIQCQVDSQVTMMFWYRQQPGQSLTLIATANQGSEATYESGFVIDKFPISRPNLTFSTLTVSNMSPEDSSIYLCSARENTEAFFGQGTRLTVV.

This chain joins TRBV27 and TRBJ1-1; no reliable D call. V lost 3 bases and J 13 bases, leaving 15 bases between the germline ends. This CDR3 is 12 amino acids long. CDR1 and CDR2 (germline): MNHEY, SMNVEV (reference sequence). CDR3 residues: CASSFWQAELFF. Here the CDR3 DNA reads TGTGCCAGCAGTTTTTGGCAGGCAGAACTTTTCTTT.

This chain joins TRBV2 and TRBJ1-1; D is undetermined. This CDR3 has 13 residues. Deletions cut 7 bases from V and 1 base from J, with 10 bases between. The germline CDR1 and CDR2 sequences are SNHLY and FYNNEI. The CDR3 here is CASIELTNTEAFF. For the CDR3, the DNA is TGTGCCAGCATCGAGCTCACGAACACTGAAGCTTTCTTT.

This clone was seen a single time. The CDR3 nucleotides are TGTGCCAGTAGTTCACAGGGCTGGTACAATGAGCAGTTCTTC. Residues: CASSSQGWYNEQFF. The chain carries TRBV19 and TRBJ2-1; D perhaps matches TRBD1 (6 bases). The V end was cut by 5 bases, the J end by 4 bases, with 12 bases between. The CDR3 is made up of 14 amino acids. The V gene's germline CDR1 is LNHDA and CDR2 SQIVND (reference sequence).

The V and J genes are TRBV9 and TRBJ2-7; TRBD2 agrees at 10 bases. CDR1 is SGDLS, CDR2 YYNGEE, per germline. CDR3 length equals 14 residues. J was trimmed by 5 bases and V by 3 bases; bases with no gene match: 5. The CDR3 DNA follows: TGTGCCAGCAGCGGAAAGCGGGGGGGCGACGAGCAGTACTTC. It codes for CASSGKRGGDEQYF.